The 6 T cell receptor beta chains presented below share a single source sample, sequenced in a study of T cell responses to AZD1222 COVID-19 vaccine. The method was immunoSEQ multiplex PCR; TCRdb's version includes in-frame clones alone and lacks a portion of them. The data show about 170,000 clones, roughly 89% seen once. Specimen: peripheral blood, collected on day 0 of AZD1222 vaccination. These receptor sequences come from an adult in good health.

The CDR3 nucleotides are TGTGCCAGCTCACCGGAGGCGGGGAACTATGGCTACACCTTC. It translates to CASSPEAGNYGYTF. The V gene is TRBV18, the J gene TRBJ1-2; D call uncertain. This CDR3 spans 14 amino acids. Germline CDR1 and CDR2: KGHSH and LQKENI. V dropped 3 bases and J dropped 2 bases, with 10 bases sitting between them.

The rearrangement uses TRBV11-3 and TRBJ1-1; D not resolved. The germline gives CDR1 SGHNT, CDR2 YENEEA. Trimming left V 5 bases short and J 1 base short, with 8 bases between. The length of the CDR3 is 13 residues. CDR3 loop: CASSRQSNTEAFF. The CDR3 region has the DNA TGTGCCAGCAGCCGGCAATCGAACACTGAAGCTTTCTTT.

J is TRBJ1-1 and V is TRBV4-1, with a possible D match to TRBD1 (5 bases). The CDR3 is 13 residues long. CDR1 is MGHRA and CDR2 is YSYEKL in the germline V gene. The V end was cut by 4 bases, the J end by 4 bases, with 10 bases between. The CDR3 here is CASSRGYGTEAFF. The DNA for the CDR3 is TGCGCCAGCAGCCGGGGGTATGGCACTGAAGCTTTCTTT.

The rearrangement links TRBV5-5 to TRBJ2-7; D could derive from TRBD1 or TRBD2 (5 bases each). This CDR3 has 12 amino acids. V was pared by 3 bases and J by 13 bases, with 17 bases between. Germline-derived CDR1 and CDR2 are SGHKS and YYEKEE (reference sequence). The CDR3 nucleotides read TGTGCCAGCAGCTCTACGGGACCAATTGGTTACTTC. It encodes CASSSTGPIGYF.

The rearrangement links TRBV10-1 to TRBJ2-5; TRBD2 agrees at 9 bases. The germline gives CDR1 WNHNN, CDR2 SYGVQD (reference sequence). V shed 0 bases, J shed 2 bases, and the junction held 1 base outside the gene matches. This CDR3 is built from 15 residues. The CDR3 loop reads CASSESLAGQETQYF. DNA of the CDR3: TGCGCCAGCAGTGAGTCTCTAGCGGGACAAGAGACCCAGTACTTC.

The rearrangement links TRBV7-5 to TRBJ2-7; the table names TRBD1, a call not compared with the DNA. TRBV7-5 is annotated as a pseudogene. The CDR3 has 17 residues. The CDR3 nucleotides read TGTGCCAGAAGCTCTCCATCCCTGCAGGGAACATCCTACGAGCAGTACTTC. Translating gives CARSSPSLQGTSYEQYF.